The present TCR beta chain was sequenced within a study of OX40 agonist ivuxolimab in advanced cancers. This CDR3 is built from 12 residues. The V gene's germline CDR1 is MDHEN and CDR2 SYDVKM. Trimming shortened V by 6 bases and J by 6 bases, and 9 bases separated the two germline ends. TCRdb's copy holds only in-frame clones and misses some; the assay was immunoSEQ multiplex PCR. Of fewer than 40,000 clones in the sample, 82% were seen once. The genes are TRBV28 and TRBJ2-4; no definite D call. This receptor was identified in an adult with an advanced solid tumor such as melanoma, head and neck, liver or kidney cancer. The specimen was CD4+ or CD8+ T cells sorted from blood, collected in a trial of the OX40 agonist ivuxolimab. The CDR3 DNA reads TGTGCCAGCAGCCTCCAAGGAAACATTCAGTACTTC. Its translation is CASSLQGNIQYF.